This entry lists 21 T cell receptor beta chains sequenced from one sample in a study of early T cells in non-severe SARS-CoV-2 infection. TCRdb passed the 5' RACE reads through MiXCR, listing each CDR3 protein once. Here the sample spans about 70,000 distinct CDR3 sequences, around 12% being singletons. The specimen was whole blood. The receptor set was obtained from an adult who was a healthcare worker with PCR-confirmed SARS-CoV-2 infection or an uninfected control (not recorded which).

This clonotype was found many times. The gene calls are TRBV6-6 and TRBJ1-5; TRBD1 might be the D (5 bases). V lost 3 bases to trimming and J lost 5 bases, with 14 bases between them. The CDR3 is 15 amino acids. CDR1 MNHNY and CDR2 SVGAGI come from the germline V gene (reference sequence). CDR3 DNA sequence: TGTGCCAGCAGTTATAAAAGGGGCCCAGATCAGCCCCAGCATTTT. It encodes CASSYKRGPDQPQHF.

This clonotype was found a few times. The chain uses TRBV29-1 and TRBJ2-7; the D is unclear. The CDR3 totals 14 residues. The germline V gene has CDR1 SQVTM and CDR2 ANQGSEA. V was pared by 4 bases and J by 6 bases, with 19 bases between. As DNA, the CDR3 is TGCAGCGTTGCCCGCACCGGTCCATCCGTCGAGCAGTACTTC. As protein: CSVARTGPSVEQYF.

The V call is TRBV29-1, the J call TRBJ1-1; D remains unclear. The V gene's germline CDR1 is SQVTM and CDR2 ANQGSEA. The CDR3 loop spans 11 amino acids. Trimming took off 8 bases at V and 4 bases at J, with 11 bases between the two ends. CDR3 loop: CSSGSLTEAFF. For the CDR3, the DNA is TGCAGCTCCGGGTCCCTCACTGAAGCTTTCTTT.

In its sample, this clonotype was seen many times. The chain is built from TRBV29-1 and TRBJ2-5; a weak D match, TRBD2 (5 bases). In germline, CDR1 is SQVTM, CDR2 ANQGSEA. The CDR3 has 14 amino acids. Trimming stripped 0 bases from V and 5 bases from J, with 13 bases between. The CDR3 spells CSVEDRLARETQYF. CDR3 bases: TGCAGCGTTGAAGATCGGCTAGCCCGGGAGACCCAGTACTTC.

The sample holds many counts of this clonotype. This chain connects TRBV20-1 to TRBJ1-1; a possible D gene is TRBD1 (5 bases). This CDR3 comprises 11 residues. V was shortened by 5 bases and J by 4 bases, with 8 bases between the two germline ends. CDR1 is DFQATT, CDR2 SNEGSKA, per germline (reference sequence). The CDR3 protein is CSAPGTTEAFF. The CDR3 DNA is TGCAGTGCTCCCGGGACCACTGAAGCTTTCTTT.

A few counts support this clonotype. The chain recombines TRBV18 with TRBJ2-3, with a possible D match to TRBD1 (6 bases). The CDR3 totals 15 residues. CDR1 and CDR2 from the germline V gene are KGHSH and LQKENI. V shed 0 bases and J shed 4 bases, with 11 bases lying between them. The CDR3 DNA sequence: TGTGCCAGCTCACCACCGAACAGGGATTCAGATACGCAGTATTTT. This sequence encodes CASSPPNRDSDTQYF.

The genes are TRBV3-1 and TRBJ2-1; the D is unclear. Germline assignment: CDR1 LGHDT and CDR2 YNNKEL (reference sequence). Trimming shortened V by 4 bases and J by 0 bases, and 10 bases separated the two germline ends. The CDR3 has 15 residues. CDR3 nucleotide sequence: TGTGCCAGCAGCCCAGCCGCCCGCTCCTACAATGAGCAGTTCTTC. The encoded protein is CASSPAARSYNEQFF.

This clonotype was observed many times. V is TRBV5-4 and J is TRBJ2-2, with TRBD2 matching over 10 bases. Trimming removed 3 bases from V and 4 bases from J; junction bases left unmatched: 3. Per the germline V gene, CDR1 is SGHNT and CDR2 is YYREEE (reference sequence). The CDR3 covers 15 residues. CDR3 loop: CASSSLAGGTGELFF. CDR3 nucleotides: TGTGCCAGCAGCTCCTTAGCGGGGGGCACCGGGGAGCTGTTTTTT.

This clonotype was recorded at least ten times. V usage is TRBV5-1 and J usage is TRBJ2-7, with 7 positions matching TRBD2. This CDR3 has 15 residues. V was pared by 3 bases and J by 0 bases, with 6 bases of the junction left unmatched. CDR1 is SGHRS and CDR2 is YFSETQ in the germline V gene. CDR3 nucleotide sequence: TGCGCCAGCAGCTCCGGACTAGGGAGCTCCTACGAGCAGTACTTC. It yields the protein CASSSGLGSSYEQYF.

This clonotype has ten or more counts. The V call is TRBV11-2, the J call TRBJ1-5; D is unresolved. The ends were cut back, 4 bases at V and 0 bases at J, with 7 bases in the middle. Germline CDR1 and CDR2: SGHAT and FQNNGV. The CDR3 consists of 14 residues. The CDR3 DNA reads TGTGCCAGCAGCTCCTCCGATAGCAATCAGCCCCAGCATTTT. Its translation is CASSSSDSNQPQHF.

In its sample, this clonotype was seen many times. The genes are TRBV29-1 and TRBJ2-1; no clear D gene. V lost 0 bases, J lost 9 bases, and 9 bases lay in between. Germline values: CDR1 SQVTM, CDR2 ANQGSEA. This CDR3 spans 12 amino acids. Here the CDR3 DNA reads TGCAGCGTTGAAGAGGCAAAGGGTGAGCAGTTCTTC. Translated: CSVEEAKGEQFF.

This clonotype was counted at least ten times. This sequence joins TRBV5-4 and TRBJ2-3, with 8 bases aligning to TRBD2. The CDR3 contains 14 residues. J gave up 5 bases and V 3 bases, and 5 bases lay outside the gene matches. The germline V gene encodes CDR1 SGHNT and CDR2 YYREEE (reference sequence). In DNA form, the CDR3 reads TGTGCCAGCAGCTCAGCGGGGGTGGTAGATACGCAGTATTTT. It specifies CASSSAGVVDTQYF. Full variable domain (outside the CDR3, taken from reference TRBV5-4 and TRBJ2-3): ETGVTQSPTHLIKTRGQQVTLRCSSQSGHNTVSWYQQALGQGPQFIFQYYREEENGRGNFPPRFSGLQFPNYSSELNVNALELDDSALYLCASSSAGVVDTQYFGPGTRLTVL.

This clonotype came up many times. This chain joins TRBV28 and TRBJ1-1; the D is unclear. Trimming stripped 5 bases from V and 1 base from J, with 11 bases between. Germline loops: CDR1 MDHEN, CDR2 SYDVKM. The CDR3 is 14 residues long. DNA for the CDR3: TGTGCCAGCAGTGAGAGATGGGGGAACACTGAAGCTTTCTTT. This sequence encodes CASSERWGNTEAFF.

The chain couples TRBV7-9 to TRBJ1-2; tentatively, D is TRBD1 (5 bases). Germline V CDR1 and CDR2: SEHNR, FQNEAQ (reference sequence). The CDR3 is made up of 14 amino acids. Trimming removed 6 bases from V and 1 base from J, with 12 bases in between. The chain's CDR3 is CASSRDGNNYGYTF. The CDR3 coding sequence is TGTGCCAGCAGTCGGGACGGAAATAACTATGGCTACACCTTC.

The chain has TRBV7-2 and TRBJ2-7; 9 positions match TRBD2. The V gene end was trimmed by 0 bases and the J gene end by 2 bases; junction bases not matched to a gene: 2. Looked up from germline, CDR1 is SGHTA and CDR2 is FQGNSA. The CDR3 totals 15 residues. The CDR3 loop is CASSLASGGAYEQYF. The CDR3 DNA sequence: TGTGCCAGCAGCTTAGCTAGCGGGGGCGCCTACGAGCAGTACTTC.

The V gene is TRBV29-1, the J gene TRBJ2-1, with a weak D call TRBD2 (5 bases). From germline, CDR1 is SQVTM and CDR2 ANQGSEA. V dropped 2 bases and J dropped 12 bases, with 8 bases sitting between them. The CDR3 length is 10 residues. The DNA for the CDR3 is TGCAGCGTTGAACTAGCTGGGCAGTTCTTC. Translated, it gives CSVELAGQFF.

This clonotype has only a few counts. The chain combines TRBV2 with TRBJ2-5, with a possible D match to TRBD2 (6 bases). The CDR3 is 15 residues long. Trimming cost V 8 bases and J 5 bases, with 21 bases left between them. Germline assignment: CDR1 SNHLY and CDR2 FYNNEI. In DNA, the CDR3 is TGTGCCAGCGGTCCGGCGGGACGGATAGTCGAGACCCAGTACTTC. Protein sequence: CASGPAGRIVETQYF.

This clonotype has at least ten counts. This rearrangement joins TRBV27 to TRBJ2-7; tentatively, D is TRBD2 (5 bases). CDR1 and CDR2 (germline): MNHEY, SMNVEV (reference sequence). V dropped 4 bases and J dropped 5 bases, with 15 bases sitting between them. This CDR3 is 14 amino acids long. The CDR3 nucleotides are TGTGCCAGCAGTTCTCCGGGAAGAGTCGACGAGCAGTACTTC. It translates to CASSSPGRVDEQYF.

This clonotype was counted many times. The chain couples TRBV6-4 to TRBJ2-7; unclear D gene. Germline loops: CDR1 MRHNA, CDR2 SNTAGT. The CDR3 is 11 residues long. Trimming stripped 10 bases from V and 4 bases from J, with 11 bases between. CDR3 DNA sequence: TGTGCCATTTCAGTTTCTTACGAGCAGTACTTC. Encoded protein: CAISVSYEQYF.

This clonotype was seen at least ten times. The rearrangement uses TRBV13 and TRBJ2-7; either TRBD1 or TRBD2 may fit D (5 bases each). Germline assignment: CDR1 PRHDT and CDR2 FYEKMQ (reference sequence). The length of the CDR3 is 14 residues. Deletions cut 5 bases from V and 5 bases from J, with 16 bases between. The CDR3 bases are TGTGCCAGCAGCCAGGGACGGGCCAGGGACGAGCAGTACTTC. Residues: CASSQGRARDEQYF.

The chain combines TRBV29-1 with TRBJ1-2; unclear D gene. CDR1 and CDR2 from the germline V gene are SQVTM and ANQGSEA. The V end was cut by 1 base, the J end by 3 bases, with 9 bases between. The CDR3 spans 13 residues. CDR3 sequence (DNA): TGCAGCGTTGAAGGGTACGGGGACTATGGCTACACCTTC. Translation gives CSVEGYGDYGYTF.